The following is a TCR beta chain sequence with its context. The sample comes from a study of cytomegalovirus exposure and HLA in healthy donors. Across the whole study: The 90 to 150 validation repertoires, a later analysis reported, used the same platform as the approximately 670 first-cohort repertoires.

Germline V CDR1 and CDR2: MNHNS, SASEGT. This CDR3 comprises 14 residues. V lost 4 bases and J lost 10; bases outside the gene matches: 7. Method: immunoSEQ multiplex PCR; TCRdb's copy keeps in-frame clones and lacks some. The sample yields about 220,000 clones, about 90% seen once. This chain uses TRBV6-1 with TRBJ1-6; 7 nucleotides match TRBD1. Sequencing was done on a sample of PBMCs. This receptor was taken from a woman between 18 and 29 years old in good health and CMV-seronegative. Written as DNA, the CDR3 is TGTGCCAGCAGTGGGGACAGCAGGACGTCACCCCTCCACTTT. Amino acid sequence: CASSGDSRTSPLHF.